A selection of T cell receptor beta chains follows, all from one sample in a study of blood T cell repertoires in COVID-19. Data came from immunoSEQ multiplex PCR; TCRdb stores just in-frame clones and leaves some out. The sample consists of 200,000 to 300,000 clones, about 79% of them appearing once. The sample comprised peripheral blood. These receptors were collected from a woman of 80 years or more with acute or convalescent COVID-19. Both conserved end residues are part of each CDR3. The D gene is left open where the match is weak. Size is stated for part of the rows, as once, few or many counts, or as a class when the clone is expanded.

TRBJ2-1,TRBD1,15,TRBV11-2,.,CASSLGRGSYNEQFF,TGTGCCAGCAGCTTAGGCAGGGGGTCCTACAATGAGCAGTTCTTC
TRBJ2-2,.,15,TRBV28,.,CASSDSVGGGGELFF,TGTGCCAGCAGTGACTCAGTGGGGGGTGGCGGGGAGCTGTTTTTT
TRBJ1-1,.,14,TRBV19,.,CASSPGTLNTEAFF,TGTGCCAGTAGTCCTGGGACATTGAACACTGAAGCTTTCTTT
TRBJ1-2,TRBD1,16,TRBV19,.,CASSNPQQGTNYGYTF,TGTGCCAGTAGTAACCCCCAACAGGGGACAAACTATGGCTACACCTTC
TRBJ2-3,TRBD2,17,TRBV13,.,CASSLDRTSGRTDTQYF,TGTGCCAGCAGCTTGGACCGGACTAGCGGGAGGACAGATACGCAGTATTTT
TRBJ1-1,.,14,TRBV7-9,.,CASSGKGMNTEAFF,TGTGCCAGCAGCGGAAAGGGGATGAACACTGAAGCTTTCTTT
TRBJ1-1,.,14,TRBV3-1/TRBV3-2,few,CASSQALFAAEAFF,TGTGCCAGCAGCCAAGCACTATTTGCGGCTGAAGCTTTCTTT
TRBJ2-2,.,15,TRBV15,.,CATSRGGASTGELFF,TGTGCCACCAGCAGAGGGGGCGCCAGCACCGGGGAGCTGTTTTTT
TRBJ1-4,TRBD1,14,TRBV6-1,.,CASSESRGREKLFF,TGTGCCAGCAGTGAAAGCAGGGGGCGTGAAAAACTGTTTTTT
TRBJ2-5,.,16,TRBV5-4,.,CASSLVGGSPTETQYF,TGTGCCAGCAGCTTGGTGGGCGGGTCCCCAACGGAGACCCAGTACTTC
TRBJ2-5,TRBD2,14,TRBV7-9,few,CASSSGLAGAHQYF,TGTGCCAGCAGCTCCGGACTAGCGGGGGCCCACCAGTACTTC
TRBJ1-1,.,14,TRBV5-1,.,CASSLQGLDTEAFF,TGCGCCAGCAGCTTACAGGGTTTGGACACTGAAGCTTTCTTT
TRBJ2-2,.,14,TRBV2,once,CASSGQRNTGELFF,TGTGCCAGCAGTGGGCAAAGGAACACCGGGGAGCTGTTTTTT
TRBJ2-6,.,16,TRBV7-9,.,CASSRRGGAGANVLTF,TGTGCCAGCAGCCGACGTGGAGGTGCTGGGGCCAACGTCCTGACTTTC
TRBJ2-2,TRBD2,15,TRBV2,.,CASSVSGLASGELFF,TGTGCCAGCAGCGTATCGGGACTAGCGTCCGGGGAGCTGTTTTTT
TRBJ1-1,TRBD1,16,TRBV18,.,CASSPRQGNLNTEAFF,TGTGCCAGCTCACCAAGACAGGGTAATCTCAACACTGAAGCTTTCTTT
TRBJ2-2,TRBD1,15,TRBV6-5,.,CASRTRDRGTGELFF,TGTGCCAGCAGAACCCGGGACAGGGGGACCGGGGAGCTGTTTTTT
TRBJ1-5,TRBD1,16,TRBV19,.,CASSIRGQSYYQPQHF,TGTGCCAGTAGTATAAGGGGACAGTCTTACTATCAGCCCCAGCATTTT
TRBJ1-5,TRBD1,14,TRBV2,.,CASRAGGQSQPQHF,TGTGCCAGCAGGGCAGGGGGGCAGTCTCAGCCCCAGCATTTT
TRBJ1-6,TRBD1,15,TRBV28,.,CASSRPGQGGGPLHF,TGTGCCAGCAGTCGTCCGGGACAGGGCGGAGGGCCCCTCCACTTT
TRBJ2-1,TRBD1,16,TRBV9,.,CASSVRGTGGLNEQFF,TGTGCCAGCAGCGTACGAGGGACAGGGGGACTCAATGAGCAGTTCTTC
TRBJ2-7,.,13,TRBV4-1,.,CASSQHNRDEQYF,TGCGCCAGCAGCCAGCATAACAGGGACGAGCAGTACTTC
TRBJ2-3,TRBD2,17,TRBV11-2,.,CASSSPTSGVVADTQYF,TGTGCCAGCAGCTCCCCGACTAGCGGGGTAGTTGCAGATACGCAGTATTTT
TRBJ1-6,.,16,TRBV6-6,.,CASSYSAGGPISPLHF,TGTGCCAGCAGTTACTCCGCCGGGGGGCCCATTTCACCCCTCCACTTT
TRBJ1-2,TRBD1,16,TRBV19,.,CASSRPQGEEVGGYTF,TGTGCCAGTAGTCGGCCCCAGGGGGAAGAAGTTGGAGGCTACACCTTC
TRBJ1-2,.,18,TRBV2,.,CASSEGSSLNVPHYGYTF,TGTGCCAGCAGTGAAGGGAGCAGCCTTAACGTCCCACATTATGGCTACACCTTC
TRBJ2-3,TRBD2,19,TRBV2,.,CASSYKPLYTAGGADTQYF,TGTGCCAGCAGTTACAAGCCCCTATACACGGCGGGGGGTGCAGATACGCAGTATTTT
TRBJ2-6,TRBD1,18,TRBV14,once,CASSHRTGLSSGANVLTF,TGTGCCAGCAGCCACAGGACAGGGCTAAGCTCTGGGGCCAACGTCCTGACTTTC
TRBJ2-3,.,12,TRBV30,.,CAWSVLSDTQYF,TGTGCCTGGAGTGTACTGAGTGATACGCAGTATTTT
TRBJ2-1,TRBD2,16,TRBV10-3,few,CAISGGLAGSGHEQFF,TGTGCCATCAGTGGAGGACTAGCGGGGTCCGGGCATGAGCAGTTCTTC
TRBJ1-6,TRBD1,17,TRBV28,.,CASSPQGTGGRNSPLHF,TGTGCCAGCAGTCCCCAAGGGACAGGGGGCCGGAATTCACCCCTCCACTTT
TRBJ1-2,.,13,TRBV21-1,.,CASSKGRNYGYTF,TGTGCCAGCAGCAAAGGGAGAAACTATGGCTACACCTTC
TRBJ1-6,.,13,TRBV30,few,CARSTGWNSPLHF,TGTGCTCGATCGACAGGCTGGAATTCACCCCTCCACTTT
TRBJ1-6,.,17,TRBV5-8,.,CASSRRLGSSYNSPLHF,TGTGCCAGCAGCCGGCGACTGGGGAGCTCCTATAATTCACCCCTCCACTTT
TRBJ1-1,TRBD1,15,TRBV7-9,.,CASSDSGQLNTEAFF,TGTGCCAGCAGCGATTCGGGACAGCTGAACACTGAAGCTTTCTTT
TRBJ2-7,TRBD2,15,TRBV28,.,CASNPPGEGRYEQYF,TGTGCCAGCAACCCTCCGGGGGAGGGGCGCTACGAGCAGTACTTC
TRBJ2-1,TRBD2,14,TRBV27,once,CASSQRGSYNEQFF,TGTGCCAGCAGTCAGCGGGGCTCCTACAATGAGCAGTTCTTC
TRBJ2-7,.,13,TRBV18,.,CASSPDHGGEQYF,TGTGCCAGCTCACCAGATCACGGGGGCGAGCAGTACTTC
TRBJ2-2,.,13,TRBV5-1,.,CASRAKDTGELFF,TGCGCCAGCAGGGCAAAAGACACCGGGGAGCTGTTTTTT
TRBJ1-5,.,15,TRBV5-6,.,CASSLRTGSSQPQHF,TGTGCCAGCAGCCTCCGCACAGGGAGCAGTCAGCCCCAGCATTTT
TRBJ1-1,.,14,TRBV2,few,CASAVQGGNTEAFF,TGTGCCAGCGCAGTACAGGGTGGGAACACTGAAGCTTTCTTT
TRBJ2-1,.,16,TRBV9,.,CASSSTHGGSYNEQFF,TGTGCCAGCAGCTCCACCCACGGGGGATCCTACAATGAGCAGTTCTTC
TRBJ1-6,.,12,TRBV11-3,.,CASSFSHSPLHF,TGTGCCAGCAGCTTTAGTCATTCACCCCTCCACTTT
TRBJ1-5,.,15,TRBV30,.,CAWSRGGSVYQPQHF,TGTGCCTGGAGCCGGGGAGGGAGCGTGTATCAGCCCCAGCATTTT
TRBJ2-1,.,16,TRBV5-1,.,CASSSVGLGQGNEQFF,TGCGCCAGCAGCTCGGTGGGCCTGGGGCAGGGCAATGAGCAGTTCTTC
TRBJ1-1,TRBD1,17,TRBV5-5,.,CASSYRDRGIMNTEAFF,TGTGCCAGCAGCTACCGGGACAGGGGAATCATGAACACTGAAGCTTTCTTT
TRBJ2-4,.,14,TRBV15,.,CATSRREHGDIQYF,TGTGCCACCAGCAGAAGGGAACACGGGGACATTCAGTACTTC
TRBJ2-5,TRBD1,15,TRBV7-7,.,CASSSTGTVQETQYF,TGTGCTAGCAGCTCGACCGGGACAGTTCAAGAGACCCAGTACTTC
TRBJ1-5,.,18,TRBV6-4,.,CASSDSPDRRVSNQPQHF,TGTGCCAGCAGTGACTCACCCGACAGGAGAGTTAGCAATCAGCCCCAGCATTTT
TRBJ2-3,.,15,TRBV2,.,CASTRAGRPGDTQYF,TGTGCCAGCACCCGAGCGGGCCGGCCCGGAGATACGCAGTATTTT